A selection of T cell receptor beta chains follows, all from one sample in a study of cytomegalovirus exposure and HLA in healthy donors. Measured with immunoSEQ multiplex PCR; TCRdb has only the in-frame clones, and not every one. This sample has roughly 120,000 clones, with approximately 89% found just once. Sequencing used PBMCs. These TCRs come from a woman in her late teens or twenties in good health and CMV-seronegative. CDR3s include the opening cysteine and the closing phenylalanine or tryptophan. A D gene is named only where the DNA matches it firmly. The size of a clone is reported for some rows only, either as once, few or many, or as a class for expanded clones.

J gene: TRBJ2-7; V gene: TRBV6-5; clone size: NA; D gene: NA; CDR3 DNA: TGTGCCAGCAGTTATGAGCACGAGCAGTACTTC; CDR3 protein: CASSYEHEQYF
J gene: TRBJ1-2; V gene: TRBV29-1; clone size: NA; D gene: TRBD1; CDR3 DNA: TGCAGCGTTGACCGAACGGGACAGGCCTATGGCTACACCTTC; CDR3 protein: CSVDRTGQAYGYTF
J gene: TRBJ1-4; V gene: TRBV27; clone size: NA; D gene: NA; CDR3 DNA: TGTGCCAGCAGCCTAGGCGGAAAACTGTTTTTT; CDR3 protein: CASSLGGKLFF
J gene: TRBJ2-7; V gene: TRBV7-9; clone size: NA; D gene: TRBD1; CDR3 DNA: TGTGCCAGCAGCTGGGGACAGGGGGCGTCCTACGAGCAGTACTTC; CDR3 protein: CASSWGQGASYEQYF
J gene: TRBJ2-5; V gene: TRBV30; clone size: NA; D gene: NA; CDR3 DNA: TGTGCCTGGAGTGGCGAGGGCGTTCAGCAAGAGACCCAGTACTTC; CDR3 protein: CAWSGEGVQQETQYF
J gene: TRBJ1-5; V gene: TRBV7-9; clone size: NA; D gene: NA; CDR3 DNA: TGTGCCAGCAGCTTAGGGGAGGGAGGGAGTTGGCGCAATCAGCCCCAGCATTTT; CDR3 protein: CASSLGEGGSWRNQPQHF
J gene: TRBJ2-3; V gene: TRBV6-5; clone size: NA; D gene: TRBD2; CDR3 DNA: TGTGCCAGCAGTTACGCAAGCGGGGCCACTCGAGATACGCAGTATTTT; CDR3 protein: CASSYASGATRDTQYF
J gene: TRBJ2-3; V gene: TRBV18; clone size: NA; D gene: NA; CDR3 DNA: TGTGCCAGCTCACCAGTGATAGTGTATGGGCGGACAAATCCCACTAGCACAGATACGCAGTATTTT; CDR3 protein: CASSPVIVYGRTNPTSTDTQYF
J gene: TRBJ2-7; V gene: TRBV5-6; clone size: NA; D gene: TRBD1; CDR3 DNA: TGTGCCAGCAGCTTGGCCCTACAGGGGGACTACGAGCAGTACTTC; CDR3 protein: CASSLALQGDYEQYF
J gene: TRBJ2-1; V gene: TRBV27; clone size: once; D gene: TRBD1; CDR3 DNA: TGTGCCAGCAGTTTTGAGGAGACAGGGAAGCATGAGCAGTTCTTC; CDR3 protein: CASSFEETGKHEQFF
J gene: TRBJ1-1; V gene: TRBV4-1; clone size: NA; D gene: NA; CDR3 DNA: TGCGCCAGCAGCCAAGCCCCGGCCCGACGGGGAAACACTGAAGCTTTCTTT; CDR3 protein: CASSQAPARRGNTEAFF
J gene: TRBJ2-7; V gene: TRBV5-1; clone size: NA; D gene: TRBD2; CDR3 DNA: TGCGCCAGCAGCTACGGAGCATCGGGTATAGCGGGGAGCTCCTACGAGCAGTACTTC; CDR3 protein: CASSYGASGIAGSSYEQYF
J gene: TRBJ2-1; V gene: TRBV6-6; clone size: NA; D gene: NA; CDR3 DNA: TGTGCCAGCAGTTACGGGCTCAGGGTCAATGAGCAGTTCTTC; CDR3 protein: CASSYGLRVNEQFF
J gene: TRBJ2-7; V gene: TRBV28; clone size: NA; D gene: NA; CDR3 DNA: TGTGCCAGCAGGATACCACAGGTTTCAGAGAACGAGCAGTACTTC; CDR3 protein: CASRIPQVSENEQYF
J gene: TRBJ2-7; V gene: TRBV5-6; clone size: NA; D gene: NA; CDR3 DNA: TGTGCCAGCAGCTTGGATAGGTCGGGATACGAGCAGTACTTC; CDR3 protein: CASSLDRSGYEQYF
J gene: TRBJ1-5; V gene: TRBV6-1; clone size: few; D gene: NA; CDR3 DNA: TGTGCCAGCAAGCCGGGCAATCAGCCCCAGCATTTT; CDR3 protein: CASKPGNQPQHF
J gene: TRBJ2-7; V gene: TRBV28; clone size: NA; D gene: NA; CDR3 DNA: TGTGCCAGCAGTACGTACTTCGCCCGAACTAGACCCATCGAGCAGTACTTC; CDR3 protein: CASSTYFARTRPIEQYF
J gene: TRBJ2-5; V gene: TRBV5-1; clone size: NA; D gene: NA; CDR3 DNA: TGCGCCAGCAGCCCAAAGAGAACGGCTAGGGAGACCCAGTACTTC; CDR3 protein: CASSPKRTARETQYF
J gene: TRBJ1-3; V gene: TRBV6-5; clone size: NA; D gene: NA; CDR3 DNA: TGTGCCAGCTCGGGGGGGATCGTCGGAAACACCATATATTTT; CDR3 protein: CASSGGIVGNTIYF
J gene: TRBJ2-1; V gene: TRBV27; clone size: NA; D gene: NA; CDR3 DNA: TGTGCCAGCAGTTCCCCGGGACAATTCTACAATGAGCAGTTCTTC; CDR3 protein: CASSSPGQFYNEQFF
J gene: TRBJ2-1; V gene: TRBV10-1; clone size: NA; D gene: NA; CDR3 DNA: TGCGCCAGCAGTGAGAGACTAGATTACAATGAGCAGTTCTTC; CDR3 protein: CASSERLDYNEQFF
J gene: TRBJ2-2; V gene: TRBV10-3; clone size: NA; D gene: TRBD2; CDR3 DNA: TGTGCCATCAGTGAGTCTCTCGGCCTAGCGGGGGCCTCGAACACCGGGGAGCTGTTTTTT; CDR3 protein: CAISESLGLAGASNTGELFF
J gene: TRBJ2-1; V gene: TRBV5-4; clone size: NA; D gene: TRBD2; CDR3 DNA: TGTGCCAGCAGCTTGACGGCGGGGGGTTACAATGAGCAGTTCTTC; CDR3 protein: CASSLTAGGYNEQFF
J gene: TRBJ2-1; V gene: TRBV30; clone size: NA; D gene: NA; CDR3 DNA: TGTGCCTGGAGTTGGGCGGGGGCCTACTACAATGAGCAGTTCTTC; CDR3 protein: CAWSWAGAYYNEQFF
J gene: TRBJ1-3; V gene: TRBV28; clone size: NA; D gene: NA; CDR3 DNA: TGTGCCAGCAGTCGGACAGCAACTGGAAACACCATATATTTT; CDR3 protein: CASSRTATGNTIYF
J gene: TRBJ1-3; V gene: TRBV10-3; clone size: NA; D gene: NA; CDR3 DNA: TGTGCCACAAAGGGAACAGGGAGTAAGAACACCATATATTTT; CDR3 protein: CATKGTGSKNTIYF
J gene: TRBJ1-2; V gene: TRBV30; clone size: NA; D gene: TRBD1; CDR3 DNA: TGTGCCTTCAGGGAGGACAGGGTTACGAATGGCTACACCTTC; CDR3 protein: CAFREDRVTNGYTF
J gene: TRBJ1-1; V gene: TRBV5-4; clone size: NA; D gene: TRBD1; CDR3 DNA: TGTGCCAGCAGCTTTCGCTCGACAGGGAGCACTGAAGCTTTCTTT; CDR3 protein: CASSFRSTGSTEAFF
J gene: TRBJ2-1; V gene: TRBV18; clone size: NA; D gene: TRBD2; CDR3 DNA: TGTGCCAGCTCACCACTAGCGGGGGGCGTACTCAATGAGCAGTTCTTC; CDR3 protein: CASSPLAGGVLNEQFF
J gene: TRBJ2-7; V gene: TRBV5-8; clone size: NA; D gene: TRBD1; CDR3 DNA: TGTGCCAGCAGCTCCCGTTCGGGACAGGGCGAAGGGTACGAGCAGTACTTC; CDR3 protein: CASSSRSGQGEGYEQYF
J gene: TRBJ1-1; V gene: TRBV4-2; clone size: NA; D gene: TRBD1; CDR3 DNA: TGTGCCAGCAGCCGCTCAACAGGGGCCTATGAAGCTTTCTTT; CDR3 protein: CASSRSTGAYEAFF
J gene: TRBJ2-2; V gene: TRBV30; clone size: NA; D gene: TRBD2; CDR3 DNA: TGTGCCTCTTGGGCGGCGGGAGGGCCCACCGGGGAGCTGTTTTTT; CDR3 protein: CASWAAGGPTGELFF
J gene: TRBJ1-2; V gene: TRBV7-9; clone size: NA; D gene: NA; CDR3 DNA: TGTGCCAGCACAGGACAGTCCTATGGCTACACCTTC; CDR3 protein: CASTGQSYGYTF
J gene: TRBJ2-3; V gene: TRBV15; clone size: NA; D gene: NA; CDR3 DNA: TGTGCCACCAGCCGACTAGGGAAAGTATCTAGCACAGATACGCAGTATTTT; CDR3 protein: CATSRLGKVSSTDTQYF
J gene: TRBJ1-5; V gene: TRBV5-4; clone size: NA; D gene: TRBD1; CDR3 DNA: TGTGCCAGCATGCAGGGGGCACCTAGCAATCAGCCCCAGCATTTT; CDR3 protein: CASMQGAPSNQPQHF
J gene: TRBJ1-1; V gene: TRBV7-9; clone size: NA; D gene: TRBD1; CDR3 DNA: TGTGCCAGCAGCCCCAGGACAGGGATCCCTGAAGCTTTCTTT; CDR3 protein: CASSPRTGIPEAFF
J gene: TRBJ1-2; V gene: TRBV28; clone size: NA; D gene: NA; CDR3 DNA: TGTGCCAGCAGTTCCCCTGAAGGGGTAGGGGGATATGGCTACACCTTC; CDR3 protein: CASSSPEGVGGYGYTF
J gene: TRBJ1-1; V gene: TRBV27; clone size: NA; D gene: NA; CDR3 DNA: TGTGCCAGCAGTTTTTACAGCCACACTGAAGCTTTCTTT; CDR3 protein: CASSFYSHTEAFF
J gene: TRBJ2-5; V gene: TRBV6-1; clone size: NA; D gene: NA; CDR3 DNA: TGTGCCAGCAGTCTACCCGCGGGGACCCAAGAGACCCAGTACTTC; CDR3 protein: CASSLPAGTQETQYF
J gene: TRBJ2-7; V gene: TRBV27; clone size: NA; D gene: TRBD1; CDR3 DNA: TGTGCCAGCAGTAAGGACAGGGGTTTCGACGAGCAGTACTTC; CDR3 protein: CASSKDRGFDEQYF
J gene: TRBJ1-2; V gene: TRBV30; clone size: NA; D gene: NA; CDR3 DNA: TGTGCCTGGAGTGTAATAGATAACTATGGCTACACCTTC; CDR3 protein: CAWSVIDNYGYTF
J gene: TRBJ2-6; V gene: TRBV7-8; clone size: NA; D gene: TRBD2; CDR3 DNA: TGTGCCAGCAGCTTATCCCCGGGACTAGCGGGGGTCTCTGGGGCCAACGTCCTGACTTTC; CDR3 protein: CASSLSPGLAGVSGANVLTF
J gene: TRBJ2-1; V gene: TRBV25-1; clone size: NA; D gene: TRBD2; CDR3 DNA: TGTGCCAGCATGAGCGGGAGTTCCAATGAGCAGTTCTTC; CDR3 protein: CASMSGSSNEQFF
J gene: TRBJ2-7; V gene: TRBV28; clone size: NA; D gene: NA; CDR3 DNA: TGTGCCAGCCAATCCGGGGACTACGAGCAGTACTTC; CDR3 protein: CASQSGDYEQYF
J gene: TRBJ1-1; V gene: TRBV19; clone size: NA; D gene: NA; CDR3 DNA: TGTGCCAGTAGCCGCGGGGGGTTGGACACTGAAGCTTTCTTT; CDR3 protein: CASSRGGLDTEAFF
J gene: TRBJ2-3; V gene: TRBV6-1; clone size: NA; D gene: NA; CDR3 DNA: TGTGCCGGTCGCCGGGGTTCTAACACAGATACGCAGTATTTT; CDR3 protein: CAGRRGSNTDTQYF
J gene: TRBJ2-7; V gene: TRBV14; clone size: NA; D gene: TRBD1; CDR3 DNA: TGTGCCAGCAGCCAAGGGGACAGGGGTCCCTATTACGAGCAGTACTTC; CDR3 protein: CASSQGDRGPYYEQYF
J gene: TRBJ1-1; V gene: TRBV7-2; clone size: few; D gene: NA; CDR3 DNA: TGTGCCAGCAGCCGATCAGGGATCGGCACTGAAGCTTTCTTT; CDR3 protein: CASSRSGIGTEAFF
J gene: TRBJ1-6; V gene: TRBV9; clone size: NA; D gene: TRBD1; CDR3 DNA: TGTGCCAGCAGGACAGGGGCCTACTCCTATAATTCACCCCTCCACTTT; CDR3 protein: CASRTGAYSYNSPLHF
J gene: TRBJ2-3; V gene: TRBV7-8; clone size: NA; D gene: TRBD1; CDR3 DNA: TGTGCCAGCAGCGTCGCAACAGGGGAGGATACGCAGTATTTT; CDR3 protein: CASSVATGEDTQYF